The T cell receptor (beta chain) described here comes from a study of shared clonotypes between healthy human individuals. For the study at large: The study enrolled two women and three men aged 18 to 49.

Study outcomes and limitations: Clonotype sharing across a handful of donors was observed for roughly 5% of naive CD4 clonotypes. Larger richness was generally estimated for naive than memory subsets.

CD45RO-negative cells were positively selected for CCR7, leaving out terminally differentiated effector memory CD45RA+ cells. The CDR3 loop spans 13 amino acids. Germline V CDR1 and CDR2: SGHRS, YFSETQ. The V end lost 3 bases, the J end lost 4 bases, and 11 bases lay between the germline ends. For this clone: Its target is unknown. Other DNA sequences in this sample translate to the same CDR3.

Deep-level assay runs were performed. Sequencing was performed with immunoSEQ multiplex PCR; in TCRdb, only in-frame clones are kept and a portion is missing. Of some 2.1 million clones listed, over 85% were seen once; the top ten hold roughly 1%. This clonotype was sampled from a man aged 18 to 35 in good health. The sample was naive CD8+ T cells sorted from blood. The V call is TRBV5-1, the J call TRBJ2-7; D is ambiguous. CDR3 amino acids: CASSSGVGYEQYF. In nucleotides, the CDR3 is TGCGCCAGCAGCTCCGGAGTGGGGTACGAGCAGTACTTC.